The rows below give T cell receptor beta chains drawn from one sample of a study of blood T cell repertoires in COVID-19. Assay: immunoSEQ multiplex PCR; the TCRdb copy retains only in-frame clones and omits some. The top ten clones hold about 8.3% of a sample with roughly 20,000 clones, about 91% of them seen once. Sequencing used peripheral blood. The receptors here all came from a human donor in a cohort sampled during active COVID-19. The donor label of this sample is uncertain. Each CDR3 is given with its conserved first and last residue. Fields, in order: V gene, clone size, D gene, J gene, CDR3 protein, CDR3 DNA. The D gene is left open where the match is weak. A clone size is listed for some rows: how often the clone was seen (once, few, many), or a class if it is expanded.

v_call: TRBV10-3; clone_size: -; d_call: TRBD2; j_call: TRBJ2-3; cdr3_aa: CAISATWRTSGSQTGSTDTQYF; cdr3_nt: TGTGCCATCAGTGCTACTTGGAGAACTAGCGGGTCCCAGACTGGGTCCACAGATACGCAGTATTTT
v_call: TRBV23-1; clone_size: -; d_call: TRBD2; j_call: TRBJ2-1; cdr3_aa: CASSLRETSNEQFF; cdr3_nt: TGCGCCAGCAGTCTGCGGGAGACGAGCAATGAGCAGTTCTTC
v_call: TRBV2; clone_size: -; d_call: -; j_call: TRBJ1-4; cdr3_aa: CASEVGLNEKLFF; cdr3_nt: TGTGCCAGCGAGGTCGGATTAAATGAAAAACTGTTTTTT
v_call: TRBV5-1; clone_size: -; d_call: TRBD1; j_call: TRBJ1-2; cdr3_aa: CASSLEAGGSGYTF; cdr3_nt: TGCGCCAGCAGCTTGGAGGCAGGGGGCAGTGGCTACACCTTC
v_call: TRBV4-2; clone_size: -; d_call: -; j_call: TRBJ2-5; cdr3_aa: CASSQGIRSETQYF; cdr3_nt: TGTGCCAGCAGCCAAGGTATCAGATCAGAGACCCAGTACTTC
v_call: TRBV18; clone_size: -; d_call: -; j_call: TRBJ2-3; cdr3_aa: CASSASTDTQYF; cdr3_nt: TGTGCCAGCTCAGCGAGTACAGATACGCAGTATTTT
v_call: TRBV4-1; clone_size: few; d_call: -; j_call: TRBJ1-5; cdr3_aa: CASSLSPNQPQHF; cdr3_nt: TGCGCCAGCAGCCTGAGTCCTAATCAGCCCCAGCATTTT
v_call: TRBV2; clone_size: -; d_call: TRBD1; j_call: TRBJ2-1; cdr3_aa: CASSPPGQGINEQFF; cdr3_nt: TGTGCCAGCAGTCCACCGGGACAGGGGATTAATGAGCAGTTCTTC
v_call: TRBV6-5; clone_size: -; d_call: -; j_call: TRBJ2-2; cdr3_aa: CASNEGNTGELFF; cdr3_nt: TGTGCCAGCAACGAGGGAAACACCGGGGAGCTGTTTTTT
v_call: TRBV6-5; clone_size: once; d_call: -; j_call: TRBJ1-4; cdr3_aa: CASSYRGRANEKLFF; cdr3_nt: TGTGCCAGCAGTTACAGGGGCAGAGCTAATGAAAAACTGTTTTTT
v_call: TRBV9; clone_size: -; d_call: TRBD1; j_call: TRBJ1-4; cdr3_aa: CASSVAGTGTNEKLFF; cdr3_nt: TGTGCCAGCAGCGTAGCTGGGACAGGGACTAATGAAAAACTGTTTTTT
v_call: TRBV19; clone_size: -; d_call: -; j_call: TRBJ2-7; cdr3_aa: CASSIHGSYEQYF; cdr3_nt: TGTGCCAGTAGTATTCACGGCTCCTACGAGCAGTACTTC
v_call: TRBV6-5; clone_size: -; d_call: TRBD1; j_call: TRBJ1-4; cdr3_aa: CASRWGTARYEKLFF; cdr3_nt: TGTGCCAGCAGATGGGGGACAGCGAGGTATGAAAAACTGTTTTTT
v_call: TRBV11-2; clone_size: -; d_call: -; j_call: TRBJ2-4; cdr3_aa: CASSLGGQVVGIQYF; cdr3_nt: TGTGCCAGCAGCTTAGGTGGTCAGGTGGTAGGCATTCAGTACTTC
v_call: TRBV7-9; clone_size: -; d_call: -; j_call: TRBJ2-3; cdr3_aa: CASSSPYTDTQYF; cdr3_nt: TGTGCCAGCAGTTCTCCCTACACAGATACGCAGTATTTT
v_call: TRBV5-4; clone_size: -; d_call: TRBD2; j_call: TRBJ2-1; cdr3_aa: CASSLGLAGGSYNEQFF; cdr3_nt: TGTGCCAGCAGCTTGGGACTAGCGGGTGGATCCTACAATGAGCAGTTCTTC
v_call: TRBV11-3; clone_size: -; d_call: TRBD2; j_call: TRBJ2-3; cdr3_aa: CASSLRRGGRSDTQYF; cdr3_nt: TGTGCCAGCAGCTTACGCCGTGGCGGGAGGTCAGATACGCAGTATTTT
v_call: TRBV2; clone_size: -; d_call: -; j_call: TRBJ2-3; cdr3_aa: CASSLYREDTQYF; cdr3_nt: TGTGCCAGCAGTCTGTACAGGGAAGATACGCAGTATTTT
v_call: TRBV19; clone_size: -; d_call: -; j_call: TRBJ1-1; cdr3_aa: CASSTWTAEAFF; cdr3_nt: TGTGCCAGTAGTACATGGACTGCTGAAGCTTTCTTT
v_call: TRBV10-3; clone_size: -; d_call: -; j_call: TRBJ2-5; cdr3_aa: CAIGGETQYF; cdr3_nt: TGTGCCATCGGAGGAGAGACCCAGTACTTC
v_call: TRBV12-3/TRBV12-4; clone_size: -; d_call: -; j_call: TRBJ2-7; cdr3_aa: CASSLGRAYEQYF; cdr3_nt: TGTGCCAGCAGTTTGGGCAGGGCCTACGAGCAGTACTTC
v_call: TRBV6-1; clone_size: -; d_call: TRBD2; j_call: TRBJ2-1; cdr3_aa: CASSDSGRANEQFF; cdr3_nt: TGTGCCAGCAGTGATAGCGGGAGGGCCAATGAGCAGTTCTTC
v_call: TRBV9; clone_size: once; d_call: -; j_call: TRBJ2-3; cdr3_aa: CASSGGGAEWGDTQYF; cdr3_nt: TGTGCCAGCAGCGGAGGCGGGGCCGAGTGGGGGGATACGCAGTATTTT
v_call: TRBV18; clone_size: few; d_call: TRBD1; j_call: TRBJ2-2; cdr3_aa: CASSLNRGTGELFF; cdr3_nt: TGTGCCAGCTCACTCAACAGGGGTACCGGGGAGCTGTTTTTT
v_call: TRBV6-5; clone_size: -; d_call: -; j_call: TRBJ1-6; cdr3_aa: CASSRQNLPSVPLHF; cdr3_nt: TGTGCCAGCAGCCGACAAAACCTTCCGTCAGTGCCCCTCCACTTT
v_call: TRBV30; clone_size: -; d_call: -; j_call: TRBJ2-1; cdr3_aa: CACFSGYNEQFF; cdr3_nt: TGTGCCTGTTTCTCGGGGTACAATGAGCAGTTCTTC
v_call: TRBV11-3; clone_size: once; d_call: -; j_call: TRBJ2-5; cdr3_aa: CASSLRETQYF; cdr3_nt: TGTGCCAGCAGCTTGAGAGAGACCCAGTACTTC
v_call: TRBV6-1; clone_size: -; d_call: -; j_call: TRBJ1-1; cdr3_aa: CASSDDRETEAFF; cdr3_nt: TGTGCCAGCAGTGACGACAGAGAGACTGAAGCTTTCTTT